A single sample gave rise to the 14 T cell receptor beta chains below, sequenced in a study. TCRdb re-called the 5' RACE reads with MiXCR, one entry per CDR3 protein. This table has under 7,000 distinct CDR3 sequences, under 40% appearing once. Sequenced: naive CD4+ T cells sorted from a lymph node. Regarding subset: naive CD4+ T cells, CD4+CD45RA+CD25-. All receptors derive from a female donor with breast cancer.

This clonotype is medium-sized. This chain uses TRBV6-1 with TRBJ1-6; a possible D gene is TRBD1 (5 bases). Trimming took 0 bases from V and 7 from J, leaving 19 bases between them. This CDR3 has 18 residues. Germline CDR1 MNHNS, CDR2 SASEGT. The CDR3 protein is CASSEAGWIAQENSPLHF. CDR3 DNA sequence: TGTGCCAGCAGTGAAGCTGGTTGGATAGCACAGGAGAATTCACCCCTCCACTTT.

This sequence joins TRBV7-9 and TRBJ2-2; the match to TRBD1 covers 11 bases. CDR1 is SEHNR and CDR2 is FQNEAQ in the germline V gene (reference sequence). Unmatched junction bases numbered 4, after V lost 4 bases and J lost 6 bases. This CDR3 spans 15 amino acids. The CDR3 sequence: CASSSRDRGAGELFF. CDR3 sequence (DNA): TGTGCCAGCAGCTCCCGGGACAGGGGGGCCGGGGAGCTGTTTTTT.

In nucleotides, the CDR3 is TGCAGTGCTAAGAGGACGGCCCAAGAGACCCAGTACTTC. It is translated as CSAKRTAQETQYF. The V and J genes are TRBV20-1 and TRBJ2-5, with D unclear. CDR3 length equals 13 residues. The germline V gene has CDR1 DFQATT and CDR2 SNEGSKA (reference sequence). V lost 4 bases and J 1 base, leaving 10 bases between the germline ends.

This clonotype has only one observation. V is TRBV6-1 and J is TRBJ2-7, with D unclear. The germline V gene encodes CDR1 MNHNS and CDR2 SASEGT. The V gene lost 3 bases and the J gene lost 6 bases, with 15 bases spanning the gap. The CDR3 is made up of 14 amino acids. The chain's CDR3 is CASSDFPDRREQYF. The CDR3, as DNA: TGTGCCAGCAGTGATTTTCCAGATAGACGCGAGCAGTACTTC.

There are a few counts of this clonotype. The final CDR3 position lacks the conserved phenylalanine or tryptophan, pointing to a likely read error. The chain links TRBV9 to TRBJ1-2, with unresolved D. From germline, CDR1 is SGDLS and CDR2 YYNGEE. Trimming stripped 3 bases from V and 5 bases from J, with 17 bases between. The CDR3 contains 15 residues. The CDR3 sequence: CASSAREDGTYGYTL. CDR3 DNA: TGTGCCAGCAGCGCCCGGGAGGACGGTACATATGGCTACACCCTC.

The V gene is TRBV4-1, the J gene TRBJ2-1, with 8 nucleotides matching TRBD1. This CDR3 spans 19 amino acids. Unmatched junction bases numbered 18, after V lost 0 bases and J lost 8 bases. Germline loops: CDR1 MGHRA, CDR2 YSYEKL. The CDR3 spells CASSQEKLGRTGNGDEQFF. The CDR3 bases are TGCGCCAGCAGCCAAGAAAAACTGGGTAGGACAGGGAACGGCGATGAGCAGTTCTTC.

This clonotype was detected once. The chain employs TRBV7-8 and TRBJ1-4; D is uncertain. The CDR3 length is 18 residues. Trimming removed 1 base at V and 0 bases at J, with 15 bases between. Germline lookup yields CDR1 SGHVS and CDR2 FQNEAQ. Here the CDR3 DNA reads TGTGCCAGCAGCTTAGGGTCGTCCTCCGTTGCAACTAATGAAAAACTGTTTTTT. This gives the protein CASSLGSSSVATNEKLFF.

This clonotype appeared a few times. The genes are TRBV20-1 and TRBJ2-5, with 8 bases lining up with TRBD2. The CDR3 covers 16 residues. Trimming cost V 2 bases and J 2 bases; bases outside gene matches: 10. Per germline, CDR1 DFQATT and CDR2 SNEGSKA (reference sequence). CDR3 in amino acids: CSARPGSGIIQETQYF. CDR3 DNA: TGCAGTGCTAGACCGGGTAGCGGGATCATACAAGAGACCCAGTACTTC.

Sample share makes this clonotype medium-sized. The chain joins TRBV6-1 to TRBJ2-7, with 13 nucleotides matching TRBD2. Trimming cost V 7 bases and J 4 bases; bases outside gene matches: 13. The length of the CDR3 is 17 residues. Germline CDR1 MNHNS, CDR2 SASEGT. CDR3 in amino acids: CASIPDPGLAGTYEQYF. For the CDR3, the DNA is TGTGCCAGCATACCAGATCCGGGACTAGCGGGAACGTACGAGCAGTACTTC.

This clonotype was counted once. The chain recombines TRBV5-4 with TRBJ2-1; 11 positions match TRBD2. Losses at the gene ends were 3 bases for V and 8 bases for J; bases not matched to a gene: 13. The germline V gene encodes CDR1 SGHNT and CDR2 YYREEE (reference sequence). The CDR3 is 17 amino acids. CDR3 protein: CASSSDKTSGVFDEQFF. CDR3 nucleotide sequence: TGTGCCAGCAGCTCTGATAAGACTAGCGGGGTATTCGATGAGCAGTTCTTC.

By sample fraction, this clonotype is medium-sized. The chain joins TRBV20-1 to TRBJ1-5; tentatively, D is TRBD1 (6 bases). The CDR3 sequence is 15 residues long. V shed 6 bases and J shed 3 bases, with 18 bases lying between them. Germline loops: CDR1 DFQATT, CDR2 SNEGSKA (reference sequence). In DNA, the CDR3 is TGCAGTGCAAACAAAGCAGGGGCTCACAATCAGCCCCAGCATTTT. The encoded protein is CSANKAGAHNQPQHF.

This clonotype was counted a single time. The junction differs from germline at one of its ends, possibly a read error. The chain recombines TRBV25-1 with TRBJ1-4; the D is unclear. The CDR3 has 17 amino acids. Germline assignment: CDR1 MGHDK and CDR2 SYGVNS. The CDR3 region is CASSKYTQTSTNEKLFF. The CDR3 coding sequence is TGTGCCAGCAGTAAATATACCCAGACTTCAACTAATGAAAAACTGTTTTTT.

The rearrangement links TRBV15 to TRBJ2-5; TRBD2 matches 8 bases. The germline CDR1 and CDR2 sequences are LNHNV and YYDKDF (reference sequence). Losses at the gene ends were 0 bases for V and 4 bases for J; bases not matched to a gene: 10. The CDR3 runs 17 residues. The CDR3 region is CATSRDRREEALETQYF. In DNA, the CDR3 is TGTGCCACCAGCAGAGATCGGCGGGAGGAGGCTTTAGAGACCCAGTACTTC.

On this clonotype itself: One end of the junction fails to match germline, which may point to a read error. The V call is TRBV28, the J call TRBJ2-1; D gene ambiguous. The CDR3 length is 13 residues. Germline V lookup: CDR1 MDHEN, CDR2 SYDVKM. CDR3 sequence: CASSFPPLNGQFF. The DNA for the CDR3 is TGTGCCAGCAGTTTCCCTCCTCTCAATGGGCAGTTCTTC.